The subject of this entry is one T cell receptor beta chain. This entry comes from a study of beta chain features in type 1 diabetes. What was sequenced were expressed TCRB transcripts, since all of the isolated RNA had been reverse transcribed. Method: immunoSEQ multiplex PCR; TCRdb's copy keeps in-frame clones and lacks some. The sample yields approximately 470,000 clones, 30% seen once. Germline lookup yields CDR1 SGHRS and CDR2 YFSETQ. The CDR3 extends over 12 amino acids. V lost 3 bases and J 10 bases, leaving 12 bases between the germline ends. This TCR came from a man between 18 and 35 years old in good health. The chain employs TRBV5-1 and TRBJ2-3, with D tentatively TRBD1 (6 bases). The sequencing input was naive CD4+ T cells from blood. The CDR3 here is CASSYDRQAQYF. Here the CDR3 DNA reads TGCGCCAGCAGCTACGACAGGCAGGCGCAGTATTTT.